Shown below are 4 T cell receptor beta chains from a single sample sequenced in a study of blood T cell repertoires in COVID-19 (TCRdb year 2020). Library method: the immunoSEQ multiplex PCR assay. Drawn from immuneACCESS, this table holds only the in-frame rearrangements with V and J called that TCRdb kept. Clones are partly lost; checked studies trace under half to an unresolved V gene and leave the rest unexplained. In all, the sample holds 120,000 or so clones, and about 80% of those were seen once. 3.5% to 4% of the sample comes from the top ten. The sample consisted of peripheral blood. These receptor sequences come from a woman in her fifties or sixties with acute or convalescent COVID-19.

This clone was recorded at least ten times. The rearrangement uses TRBV5-1 and TRBJ2-3; 8 bases fit TRBD2. From germline, CDR1 is SGHRS and CDR2 YFSETQ. V lost 0 bases and J lost 5; bases outside the gene matches: 11. There are 17 residues in the CDR3. This chain's CDR3 is CASSLAYLGGGQDTQYF. In DNA form, the CDR3 reads TGCGCCAGCAGCTTGGCATATCTGGGCGGGGGGCAAGATACGCAGTATTTT.

The rearrangement joins TRBV7-9 to TRBJ2-7; D is perhaps TRBD2 (6 bases). The germline CDR1 and CDR2 sequences are SEHNR and FQNEAQ (reference sequence). The CDR3 loop spans 16 amino acids. Trimming took off 6 bases at V and 4 bases at J, with 22 bases between the two ends. The DNA of the CDR3 is TGTGCCAGCAGTCCTTATACCGGGACTGATAGTTACGAGCAGTACTTC. It translates to CASSPYTGTDSYEQYF.

The chain carries TRBV7-9 and TRBJ1-4; 9 bases align to TRBD1. Trimming took 1 base from V and 2 from J; bases not matched to a gene: 8. CDR1 SEHNR and CDR2 FQNEAQ come from the germline V gene (reference sequence). The CDR3 has 18 amino acids. The CDR3 is CASSLGDRALRTNEKLFF. The CDR3 coding sequence is TGTGCCAGCAGCTTAGGGGACAGGGCACTTAGGACTAATGAAAAACTGTTTTTT.

This sequence joins TRBV29-1 and TRBJ2-1; no firm D call. V was cut by 5 bases and J by 6 bases, with 11 bases left in between. Germline CDR1 and CDR2: SQVTM and ANQGSEA. The CDR3 runs 12 residues. The CDR3 sequence is CSVTPPSNEQFF. The CDR3 coding sequence is TGCAGCGTTACACCCCCTAGCAATGAGCAGTTCTTC.